This T cell receptor beta chain is from a study of T cell responses to AZD1222 COVID-19 vaccine. Findings and caveats of the study: Repertoires were collected only later (after the peak T cell response had occurred). Females made up more of the donors, who were largely white British, and clonal diversity may have come out too low. Two AZD1222 doses significantly raised spike-specific TCR breadth and depth over controls. At study baseline, merely five or six AZD1222 recipients were seropositive.

Clones were read by immunoSEQ multiplex PCR, and TCRdb kept only the in-frame ones, dropping some. Of 140,000 to 150,000 clones in the sample, roughly nine tenths were seen once. This CDR3 region has 19 residues. The germline gives CDR1 WNHNN, CDR2 SYGVQD (reference sequence). With V trimmed by 3 bases and J by 6 bases, 14 bases remained unmatched. Note on this clone: Its matching antigen is unknown.

The clonotype was recovered from an adult who received the AZD1222 COVID-19 vaccine. The material was peripheral blood, obtained 28 days after the second AZD1222 dose. V gene TRBV10-1 combines with J gene TRBJ2-2, with TRBD1 identical over 12 bases. CDR3 in amino acids: CASSDPGTGGWCKAGELFF. For the CDR3, the DNA is TGCGCCAGCAGTGACCCCGGGACAGGGGGCTGGTGTAAGGCCGGGGAGCTGTTTTTT.